The clone carrying this TCR beta chain is identified as medium-sized from frequency. These data come from a study of CD8 T cells in cerebrospinal fluid in Alzheimer's disease. For the study at large: Plate-based nested PCR sequencing and droplet-based sequencing measured CSF T cell clonal expansion.

The CDR3 length is 16 residues. Germline assignment: CDR1 SGHTA and CDR2 FQGNSA. From the 10x single-cell sequencing reads, TCRdb lists one entry per CDR3 protein and no DNA. The sample spans roughly 1,000 distinct CDR3 sequences; the ten largest clones claim over 9.5%. Material for sequencing was cerebrospinal fluid. This chain links TRBV7-2 with TRBJ2-2; as DNA is missing, the TRBD1 call by TCRdb cannot be tested. This sequence was found in a human donor with mild cognitive impairment. The CDR3 loop reads CASAHRTGSGGGELFF.